This section outlines one T cell receptor beta chain sequence together with its context. Its specificity is unknown. This CDR3 is built from 16 residues. Trimming took 5 bases from V and 3 from J, leaving 18 bases between them. The V gene's germline CDR1 is PRHDT and CDR2 FYEKMQ (reference sequence). The sample originates from a study of T-cell memory formation after mild COVID-19. Constant-segment primers served in 5'RACE that generated TCR alpha and TCR beta cDNA libraries bearing sample barcodes and UMIs. TCRdb re-called the 5' RACE reads through MiXCR, storing one row per CDR3 protein. Of about 600,000 distinct CDR3 sequences listed, roughly 20% are singletons. Study-wide points: The study found contracting CD4+ clones mainly in CM and EM and contracting CD8+ clones in EMRA. CD4/CD8 balance held among clones contracting day 15 to 85, and later expanders leaned CD4+. In pre-infection memory, a portion of responding clones appeared, which suggested that cross-reactive memory joined.

The sample was PBMCs or a T cell subset sorted from them (not recorded which). The chain joins TRBV13 to TRBJ2-3; either TRBD1 or TRBD2 may fit D (5 bases each). The receptor was derived from an adult woman who had mild COVID-19 (a few samples of this study predate the infection). Cell type and time point are not known. CDR3 DNA: TGTGCCAGCAGCCCGGGGTGGGACCGCAAAACAGATACGCAGTATTTT. It codes for CASSPGWDRKTDTQYF.